This T cell receptor beta chain is drawn from a study of T cells in Graves' hyperthyroidism and ophthalmopathy. Notes on the study in general: Onset of ophthalmopathy came a median approximately 6 months after the model predicted it. Blood also carried most thyroid clonotypes expanded above 0.001.

The CDR3 regions of TCR beta were amplified from RNA transcripts. The HTBI set primed first-round TCR CDR3 RT-PCR. TCRdb reprocessed the multiplex PCR reads with MiXCR, giving one entry per CDR3 protein. Here the sample spans approximately 620,000 distinct CDR3 sequences, roughly 15% being singletons. In its sample, this clonotype was seen a few times. Its antigen remains unidentified. The CDR3 is 18 residues long. Germline values: CDR1 LGHNT, CDR2 FRNRAP. The V gene lost 6 bases and the J gene lost 2 bases, with 24 bases spanning the gap. The clonotype originates from a woman in her thirties or forties with Graves' ophthalmopathy. This chain connects TRBV12-5 to TRBJ2-3; D tentatively fits TRBD1 or TRBD2 (5 bases each). The specimen sequenced was blood. The CDR3 sequence: CASGASGPETAYTDTQYF. In nucleotides, the CDR3 is TGTGCTAGTGGGGCCTCGGGGCCTGAAACCGCCTACACAGATACGCAGTATTTT.